The next 30 T cell receptor beta chains were all read from a single sample in a study of blood T cell repertoires in COVID-19. The method was immunoSEQ multiplex PCR; TCRdb's version includes in-frame clones alone and lacks a portion of them. Of under 300,000 clones in the sample, around 86% were seen once. The specimen was peripheral blood. These receptors were obtained from a woman in her thirties with active or convalescent COVID-19.

The chain has TRBV19 and TRBJ1-1; 7 nucleotides align to TRBD1. With 6 bases clipped from V and 2 bases from J, the junction kept 9 bases outside the gene matches. The CDR3 has 15 residues. Germline lookup yields CDR1 LNHDA and CDR2 SQIVND (reference sequence). Written as DNA, the CDR3 is TGTGCCAGTAGCCATCCGGGACAGCTAAACACTGAAGCTTTCTTT. This codes for CASSHPGQLNTEAFF.

The chain employs TRBV7-9 and TRBJ2-7, with 8 bases matching TRBD1. CDR3 size: 14 residues. J gave up 7 bases and V 5 bases, and 10 bases lay outside the gene matches. Germline V gene sequence: CDR1 SEHNR, CDR2 FQNEAQ (reference sequence). The CDR3 DNA sequence: TGTGCCAGCAGCCGGGACAGGTCCTGGTTGGAGCAGTACTTC. Amino acid sequence: CASSRDRSWLEQYF.

The CDR3 region is CAWSPGQTYEQYF. The DNA for the CDR3 is TGTGCCTGGAGTCCGGGACAGACTTACGAGCAGTACTTC. The chain carries TRBV30 and TRBJ2-7, with TRBD1 matching over 7 bases. The germline V gene encodes CDR1 GTSNPN and CDR2 SVGIG (reference sequence). With V trimmed by 2 bases and J by 4 bases, 5 bases remained unmatched. This CDR3 spans 13 amino acids.

As concerns this clone: The sample has other DNA sequences that encode this CDR3 too. This rearrangement joins TRBV5-1 to TRBJ1-2; no reliable D call. This CDR3 contains 13 residues. Germline V gene sequence: CDR1 SGHRS, CDR2 YFSETQ. Trimming shortened V by 0 bases and J by 2 bases, and 5 bases separated the two germline ends. The CDR3 is CASSLDSNYGYTF. Here the CDR3 DNA reads TGCGCCAGCAGCTTGGACAGCAACTATGGCTACACCTTC.

The chain uses TRBV15 and TRBJ2-7; D is unclear. This CDR3 has 13 amino acids. Germline-derived CDR1 and CDR2 are LNHNV and YYDKDF (reference sequence). Trimming left V 0 bases short and J 3 bases short, with 6 bases between. The CDR3 sequence is CATSRDHSYEQYF. CDR3 DNA sequence: TGTGCCACCAGCAGAGATCACAGCTACGAGCAGTACTTC.

This chain links TRBV30 with TRBJ1-6; 7 bases are a match to TRBD1. V gave up 1 base and J gave up 2 bases; unmatched junction bases: 5. Germline CDR1 and CDR2: GTSNPN and SVGIG (reference sequence). The CDR3 runs 16 residues. The CDR3 sequence is CAWSGQGRAYNSPLHF. The CDR3 DNA sequence: TGTGCCTGGAGTGGACAGGGTCGGGCCTATAATTCACCCCTCCACTTT.

This chain uses TRBV6-5 with TRBJ2-7; D ambiguous. V lost 0 bases and J 3 bases, leaving 9 bases between the germline ends. In germline, CDR1 is MNHEY, CDR2 SVGAGI. The length of the CDR3 is 14 residues. CDR3 nucleotide sequence: TGTGCCAGCAGTTACTCGCAAGCTAGCTACGAGCAGTACTTC. This codes for CASSYSQASYEQYF.

The chain combines TRBV6-6 with TRBJ1-2; D may be TRBD1 (6 bases). Germline V gene sequence: CDR1 MNHNY, CDR2 SVGAGI (reference sequence). V shed 5 bases and J shed 3 bases, with 10 bases lying between them. This CDR3 spans 13 amino acids. The CDR3 spells CASSQTGYYGYTF. The CDR3 nucleotides are TGTGCCAGCAGTCAAACAGGGTACTATGGCTACACCTTC.

The rearrangement links TRBV28 to TRBJ2-2; 12 bases fit TRBD1. Per germline, CDR1 MDHEN and CDR2 SYDVKM. This CDR3 is 15 amino acids long. With V trimmed by 11 bases and J by 2 bases, 6 bases remained unmatched. CDR3 DNA sequence: TGTGCCTCCGGGACAGGGGGCCCTAACACCGGGGAGCTGTTTTTT. This gives the protein CASGTGGPNTGELFF. The full variable domain, in which reference TRBV28 and TRBJ2-2 provide the parts outside the CDR3, is DVKVTQSSRYLVKRTGEKVFLECVQDMDHENMFWYRQDPGLGLRLIYFSYDVKMKEKGDIPEGYSVSREKKERFSLILESASTNQTSMYLCASGTGGPNTGELFFGEGSRLTVL.

The CDR3 DNA reads TGTGCCATCAGTGCTCGGACAGTGAGCTCCTACGAGCAGTACTTC. Translation gives CAISARTVSSYEQYF. The chain uses TRBV10-3 and TRBJ2-7; D perhaps matches TRBD1 (6 bases). The CDR3 has 15 residues. Germline-derived CDR1 and CDR2 are ENHRY and SYGVKD. The ends were cut back, 4 bases at V and 0 bases at J, with 13 bases in the middle.

Comment on this clone: A read error may produce the germline difference seen at one junction end. The chain links TRBV2 to TRBJ1-2; D unresolved. This CDR3 contains 10 residues. Germline V CDR1 and CDR2: SNHLY, FYNNEI. The CDR3 reads CASTPPEPIF. CDR3 bases: TGTGCCAGCACCCCCCCGGAGCCGATCTTC.

The chain employs TRBV6-5 and TRBJ2-1; TRBD1 is a possible D gene (5 bases). CDR3 size: 15 residues. Germline V gene sequence: CDR1 MNHEY, CDR2 SVGAGI. The V end was cut by 6 bases, the J end by 0 bases, with 12 bases between. CDR3 loop: CASSLTATSYNEQFF. CDR3 DNA sequence: TGTGCCAGCAGCCTGACAGCTACCTCCTACAATGAGCAGTTCTTC.

The rearrangement uses TRBV6-6 and TRBJ2-4; a weak D match, TRBD1 (5 bases). The CDR3 spans 18 residues. Germline CDR1 MNHNY, CDR2 SVGAGI (reference sequence). V dropped 5 bases and J dropped 0 bases, with 20 bases sitting between them. The CDR3 sequence is CASSLTHITGVAKNIQYF. CDR3 coding DNA: TGTGCCAGCAGTCTAACGCACATTACAGGCGTAGCCAAAAACATTCAGTACTTC.

V gene TRBV27 combines with J gene TRBJ1-6; D unresolved. This CDR3 comprises 12 residues. Trimming left V 7 bases short and J 13 bases short, with 14 bases between. Germline lookup yields CDR1 MNHEY and CDR2 SMNVEV (reference sequence). The CDR3 DNA reads TGTGCCAGCAACTATCTCGACGGGCCCCTCCACTTT. It specifies CASNYLDGPLHF.

V is TRBV2 and J is TRBJ1-4; 9 bases line up with TRBD1. Germline lookup yields CDR1 SNHLY and CDR2 FYNNEI. The V gene end was trimmed by 5 bases and the J gene end by 8 bases; junction bases not matched to a gene: 12. The CDR3 is made up of 16 amino acids. In nucleotides, the CDR3 is TGTGCCAGCAGTTTTCCAACAGGGGGCGAAACCGAAAAACTGTTTTTT. It yields the protein CASSFPTGGETEKLFF.

V gene TRBV10-3 combines with J gene TRBJ1-1; TRBD1 matches 7 bases. V lost 7 bases to trimming and J lost 6 bases; unmatched junction nucleotides: 8. This CDR3 is built from 13 residues. Germline V gene data show CDR1 as ENHRY and CDR2 as SYGVKD. The CDR3 DNA reads TGTGCCATCACCCCGACAGGGAGCGCTGAAGCTTTCTTT. Residues: CAITPTGSAEAFF.

CDR3: CASSDKGRKYF. The DNA for the CDR3 is TGTGCCAGCAGTGACAAGGGGCGGAAGTACTTC. The chain is built from TRBV2 and TRBJ2-7; D might be TRBD1 (5 bases). Trimming removed 3 bases from V and 11 bases from J, with 11 bases in between. Germline V CDR1 and CDR2: SNHLY, FYNNEI. This CDR3 comprises 11 residues.

The chain combines TRBV5-1 with TRBJ1-2, with D hard to call. Trimming shortened V by 4 bases and J by 4 bases, and 11 bases separated the two germline ends. Germline values: CDR1 SGHRS, CDR2 YFSETQ. This CDR3 is 13 amino acids long. The CDR3 reads CASSPLGAYGYTF. In DNA form, the CDR3 reads TGCGCCAGCAGCCCCCTCGGAGCCTATGGCTACACCTTC.

J is TRBJ2-1 and V is TRBV5-4, with TRBD2 as a possible D gene (7 bases). The V end was cut by 6 bases, the J end by 7 bases, with 17 bases between. Germline V gene lookup returns CDR1 SGHNT and CDR2 YYREEE (reference sequence). The CDR3 consists of 14 residues. CDR3 nucleotide sequence: TGTGCCAGCACCCTGGGGGGGGCGGGGAATGAGCAGTTCTTC. It is translated as CASTLGGAGNEQFF.

The chain is built from TRBV19 and TRBJ1-1; possible D gene TRBD1, 5 bases. Germline V gene sequence: CDR1 LNHDA, CDR2 SQIVND (reference sequence). There are 15 residues in the CDR3. The V end lost 3 bases, the J end lost 1 base, and 12 bases lay between the germline ends. The CDR3 here is CASSIRGEKNTEAFF. DNA for the CDR3: TGTGCCAGTAGTATTCGGGGGGAGAAGAACACTGAAGCTTTCTTT.

This clone was recorded once. CDR3 loop: CASSTGTSGGKNIQYF. The CDR3 DNA reads TGTGCCAGTAGTACCGGGACTAGCGGGGGGAAAAACATTCAGTACTTC. This chain joins TRBV19 and TRBJ2-4; 15 bases fit TRBD2. The V segment lost 4 bases and the J segment 4 bases; nucleotides outside the gene matches: 2. The germline CDR1 and CDR2 sequences are LNHDA and SQIVND (reference sequence). The CDR3 has 16 amino acids.

This chain connects TRBV3-1 (or the pseudogene TRBV3-2) to TRBJ2-2; D is perhaps TRBD1 (5 bases). Germline assignment: CDR1 LGHDT and CDR2 YNNKEL (reference sequence). The CDR3 extends over 15 amino acids. V was pared by 2 bases and J by 1 base, with 8 bases between. The CDR3 DNA sequence: TGTGCCAGCAGCCAACAGGGAAGGAACACCGGGGAGCTGTTTTTT. This codes for CASSQQGRNTGELFF.

The V and J genes are TRBV18 and TRBJ1-4, with D maybe TRBD1 (5 bases). Per germline, CDR1 KGHSH and CDR2 LQKENI. The CDR3 is 19 amino acids. The germline V and J ends were trimmed by 3 bases and 5 bases, with 25 bases remaining between them. The CDR3 here is CASSPRDGSGGSVNEKLFF. CDR3 bases: TGTGCCAGCTCACCCCGGGACGGGAGTGGAGGATCGGTGAATGAAAAACTGTTTTTT.

Regarding this clone: The junction and the germline gene differ at one end; a read error may be behind it. At the DNA level, this CDR3 is encoded by other sequences in the same sample as well. The chain carries TRBV7-2 and TRBJ1-2; maybe TRBD1 (5 bases). Germline V lookup: CDR1 SGHTA, CDR2 FQGNSA. This CDR3 has 14 amino acids. The CDR3 is CASSLYDSNYGYTF. DNA of the CDR3: TGTGCTAGCAGCTTATACGACAGCAACTATGGCTACACCTTC.

This clone was counted a single time. V usage is TRBV7-2 and J usage is TRBJ1-1, with D maybe TRBD1 (6 bases). The germline V and J ends were trimmed by 5 bases and 5 bases, with 12 bases remaining between them. Germline assignment: CDR1 SGHTA and CDR2 FQGNSA. The CDR3 is 13 residues long. The DNA for the CDR3 is TGTGCCAGCAGCCTAAACAGGGAGACTGAAGCTTTCTTT. Translated, it gives CASSLNRETEAFF.

The chain links TRBV27 to TRBJ2-1; TRBD1 matches 10 bases. This CDR3 is 15 amino acids long. J was trimmed by 7 bases and V by 4 bases; bases with no gene match: 7. Germline assignment: CDR1 MNHEY and CDR2 SMNVEV (reference sequence). The CDR3, as DNA: TGTGCCAGCAGTTCGGTGGGACAGGGGTGGAATGAGCAGTTCTTC. Its translation is CASSSVGQGWNEQFF.

CDR3 sequence reads: CASSRQSTGALSGNTIYF. In DNA form, the CDR3 reads TGTGCCAGCAGCCGACAATCGACAGGGGCCCTCTCTGGAAACACCATATATTTT. V usage is TRBV3-1 (or the pseudogene TRBV3-2) and J usage is TRBJ1-3; 8 bases fit TRBD1. This CDR3 contains 18 residues. V lost 4 bases to trimming and J lost 0 bases; unmatched junction nucleotides: 11. CDR1 and CDR2 (germline): LGHDT, YNNKEL (reference sequence).

This chain connects TRBV7-9 to TRBJ2-7; D is ambiguous. From germline, CDR1 is SEHNR and CDR2 FQNEAQ (reference sequence). The length of the CDR3 is 14 residues. V lost 1 base to trimming and J lost 0 bases, with 7 bases between them. Here the CDR3 reads CASSLDINSYEQYF. The CDR3 bases are TGTGCCAGCAGCTTAGATATAAACTCCTACGAGCAGTACTTC.

The chain joins TRBV10-2 to TRBJ2-1; 7 bases fit TRBD1. The CDR3 is 13 residues long. The V gene end was trimmed by 4 bases and the J gene end by 8 bases; junction bases not matched to a gene: 5. Germline V gene data show CDR1 as WSHSY and CDR2 as SAAADI. The CDR3 DNA reads as TGCGCCAGCAGTGGAACAGGGGTAGATGAGCAGTTCTTC. Amino acids: CASSGTGVDEQFF.

The chain links TRBV12-5 to TRBJ1-2; 11 bases are a match to TRBD1. CDR1 is LGHNT, CDR2 FRNRAP, per germline. Germline trimming cut 6 bases from V and 6 bases from J; bases unmatched to any gene: 9. This CDR3 region has 15 residues. CDR3 DNA: TGTGCTAGTGGCCAGGGGACAGGGGGAACGGATGGCTACACCTTC. Amino acids: CASGQGTGGTDGYTF. The whole variable domain, filled in from reference TRBV12-5 and TRBJ1-2, reads DARVTQTPRHKVTEMGQEVTMRCQPILGHNTVFWYRQTMMQGLELLAYFRNRAPLDDSGMPKDRFSAEMPDATLATLKIQPSEPRDSAVYFCASGQGTGGTDGYTFGSGTRLTVV.